This T cell receptor beta chain derives from a study of T cell responses to AZD1222 COVID-19 vaccine. Background on the study: The study pooled second doses at about 4 or about 12 weeks.

In regard to this clone: The antigen is not known.

Broader study findings: After two AZD1222 doses, spike-specific TCR breadth and depth rose versus day 0. There were mostly white British donors and more females than males, and clonal diversity was possibly underestimated. Only a handful of AZD1222 recipients were seropositive at baseline.

Sequenced by immunoSEQ multiplex PCR; TCRdb stores in-frame clones only, minus some. Of around 99,000 clones in the sample, around 90% were seen once. The clonotype comes from an adult in good health. The specimen was peripheral blood, collected on day 0 of AZD1222 vaccination.

CDR3 sequence reads: CASRGFSEKLFF. DNA of the CDR3: TGTGCCAGCAGGGGTTTTAGTGAAAAACTGTTTTTT. This chain connects TRBV12-3 or TRBV12-4 to TRBJ1-4, with D uncertain. The CDR3 sequence is 12 residues long. V was trimmed by 6 bases and J by 7 bases, leaving 9 bases between them.